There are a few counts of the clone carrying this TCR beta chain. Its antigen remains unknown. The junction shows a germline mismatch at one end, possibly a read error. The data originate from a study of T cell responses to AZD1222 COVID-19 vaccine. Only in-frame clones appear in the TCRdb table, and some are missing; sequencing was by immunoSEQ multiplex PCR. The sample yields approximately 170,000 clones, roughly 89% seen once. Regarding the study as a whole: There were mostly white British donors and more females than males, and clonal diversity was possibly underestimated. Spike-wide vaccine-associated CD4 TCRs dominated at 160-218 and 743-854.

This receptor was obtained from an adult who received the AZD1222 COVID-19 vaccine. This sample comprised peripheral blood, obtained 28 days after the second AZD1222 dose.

The CDR3 DNA reads TGCGCCAGCAGTGAGCCGGGCCCCAATGGAGGGGGCGTTGAGTGGGAAAGCTTC. Encoded protein: CASSEPGPNGGGVEWESF. This sequence joins TRBV10-1 and TRBJ2-7; possibly TRBD1 for D (7 bases). This CDR3 spans 18 amino acids. Germline loops: CDR1 WNHNN, CDR2 SYGVQD (reference sequence).